This T cell receptor (beta chain) originates from a study of T cells expressing NK-cell markers. CDR1 and CDR2 from the germline V gene are LNHDA and SQIVND (reference sequence). The CDR3 is 15 residues long. From its re-call of the 5' RACE reads, TCRdb lists each CDR3 protein once, without DNA. The sample's table shows roughly 160,000 distinct CDR3 sequences. Material for sequencing was blood T cells: a sorted CD56 or NKG2C T cell subset, CD4+ or CD8+ T cells, or bulk PBMC T cells (not recorded which). The chain carries TRBV19 and TRBJ2-7; TCRdb indicates TRBD2, and absent DNA this call remains unverified. This TCR was sampled from a woman between 18 and 70 years old in good health. The chain's CDR3 is CASSIAPAGSYEQYF.